This TCR beta chain was recovered during a study of blood T cell repertoires in COVID-19. Across the whole study: The samples span acute and convalescent COVID-19 from the United States, Italy and Spain.

The Seattle patients joined while their infection was active and were tracked longitudinally afterward. Original processing notes: Amplified reference gene primers provided the basis for estimating nucleated cell counts. Data came from immunoSEQ multiplex PCR; TCRdb stores just in-frame clones and leaves some out. The DNA was the basis for D and trimming; V, J and clone size are from that table. The data show 300,000 to 350,000 clones, roughly nine tenths seen once. Trimming cost V 4 bases and J 3 bases, with 13 bases left between them. Germline V gene data show CDR1 as MNHEY and CDR2 as SVGEGT. The CDR3 sequence is 15 residues long.

The chain links TRBV6-2 or TRBV6-3 to TRBJ1-5; no reliable D call. The specimen sequenced was peripheral blood. This receptor was obtained from a woman aged 55-70 years with COVID-19, enrolled during active disease. The CDR3, as DNA: TGTGCCAGCAGTTCCTACACGGGTTACAATCAGCCCCAGCATTTT. Protein product: CASSSYTGYNQPQHF.